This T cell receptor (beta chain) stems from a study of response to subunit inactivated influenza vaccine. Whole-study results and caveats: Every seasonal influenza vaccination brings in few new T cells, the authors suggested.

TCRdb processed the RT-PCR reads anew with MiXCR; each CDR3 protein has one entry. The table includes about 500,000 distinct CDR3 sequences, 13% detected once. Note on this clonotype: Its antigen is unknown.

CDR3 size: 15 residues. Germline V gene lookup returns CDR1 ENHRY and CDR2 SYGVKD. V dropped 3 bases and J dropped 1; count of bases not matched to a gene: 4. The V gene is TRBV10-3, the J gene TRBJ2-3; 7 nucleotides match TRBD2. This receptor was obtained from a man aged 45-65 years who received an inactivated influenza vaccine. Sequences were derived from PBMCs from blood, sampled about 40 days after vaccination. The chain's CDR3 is CAISEASGGTDTQYF. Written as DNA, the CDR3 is TGTGCCATCAGTGAAGCCAGCGGGGGCACAGATACGCAGTATTTT.